This T cell receptor (beta chain) was documented in a study of tumor-infiltrating lymphocytes in localized non-small cell lung cancer. Turning to the study itself: Resected tumor was paired with non-adjacent uninvolved lung from the same patient. The study, taken as a whole, reports: Each assay used a separate piece of the same tissue. Tumors had more T cell infiltration than uninvolved lung, per TCRbeta sequencing and CD3 counts.

Of note for this clone: What it binds is not known.

Generated by immunoSEQ multiplex PCR, the TCRdb table keeps only in-frame clones and is missing some. The sample includes about 13,000 clones, 68% of them seen just once. V shed 5 bases and J shed 7 bases, with 14 bases lying between them. Germline CDR1 LNHDA, CDR2 SQIVND (reference sequence). The CDR3 has 13 amino acids. The source of this sequence is a human donor with non-small cell lung cancer. The rearrangement joins TRBV19 to TRBJ1-1; D possibly corresponds to TRBD1 (6 bases). Sample: lung tumor tissue. The CDR3 DNA is TGTGCCAGTAGTGTGATACAGGGAAATGAAGCTTTCTTT. This codes for CASSVIQGNEAFF.